These T cell receptor beta chains were read from a single sample in a study of T cell changes during pregnancy in multiple sclerosis. Profiling relied on immunoSEQ multiplex PCR, and the TCRdb table lists in-frame clones only, not all of them. The sample consists of around 48,000 clones, under 95% of them appearing once. Sequencing was performed on CD8+ T cells from peripheral blood mononuclear cells, taken before pregnancy. The receptor set was obtained from a female donor with multiple sclerosis, enrolled in a pregnancy study. Both conserved end residues are trimmed from each CDR3.

CDR3 protein: ASAQLAGYQETQY; J gene: TRBJ2-5; V gene: TRBV6-5
CDR3 protein: ASSSGGPGNTIY; J gene: TRBJ1-3; V gene: TRBV11-3
CDR3 protein: ARSSGQGGNQPQH; J gene: TRBJ1-5; V gene: TRBV7-5
CDR3 protein: ASSGTPQGNYGYT; J gene: TRBJ1-2; V gene: TRBV5-6
CDR3 protein: ASSFWTSAIGELF; J gene: TRBJ2-2; V gene: TRBV11-2
CDR3 protein: ASSPPYSLGETQY; J gene: TRBJ2-5; V gene: TRBV13
CDR3 protein: ASSLDHTLTQY; J gene: TRBJ2-3; V gene: TRBV7-6
CDR3 protein: ASSHNPPDRSSYNEQF; J gene: TRBJ2-1; V gene: TRBV4-2
CDR3 protein: ASSHGRQTEAF; J gene: TRBJ1-1; V gene: TRBV27
CDR3 protein: ASSLERNTEAF; J gene: TRBJ1-1; V gene: TRBV7-6
CDR3 protein: ASSEPLGRGTEAF; J gene: TRBJ1-1; V gene: TRBV6-5
CDR3 protein: ASSMIGVSYGYT; J gene: TRBJ1-2; V gene: TRBV19
CDR3 protein: ASSGQYGSYEQY; J gene: TRBJ2-7; V gene: TRBV6-5
CDR3 protein: ASSGTGVNEQF; J gene: TRBJ2-1; V gene: TRBV9
CDR3 protein: ASRETSGGGQETQY; J gene: TRBJ2-5; V gene: TRBV2
CDR3 protein: ASSSDFYHKPGNTIY; J gene: TRBJ1-3; V gene: TRBV9
CDR3 protein: ASSQGGQTLYGYT; J gene: TRBJ1-2; V gene: TRBV4-2
CDR3 protein: AISESNDGTLEAF; J gene: TRBJ1-1; V gene: TRBV10-3
CDR3 protein: ASSQRQDNFLGYT; J gene: TRBJ1-2; V gene: TRBV4-1
CDR3 protein: ASSVASGSNEQY; J gene: TRBJ2-7; V gene: TRBV9